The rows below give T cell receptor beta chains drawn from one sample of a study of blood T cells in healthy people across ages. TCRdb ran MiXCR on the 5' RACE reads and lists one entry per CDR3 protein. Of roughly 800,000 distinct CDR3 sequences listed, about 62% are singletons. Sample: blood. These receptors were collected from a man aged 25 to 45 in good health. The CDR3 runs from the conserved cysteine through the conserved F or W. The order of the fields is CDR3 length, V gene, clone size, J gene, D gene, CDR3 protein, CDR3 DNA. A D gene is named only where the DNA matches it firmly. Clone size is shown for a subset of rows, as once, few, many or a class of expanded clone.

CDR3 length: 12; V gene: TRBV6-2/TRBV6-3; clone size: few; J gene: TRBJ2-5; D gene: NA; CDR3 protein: CASSYGAETQYF; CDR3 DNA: TGTGCCAGCAGTTACGGGGCTGAGACCCAGTACTTC
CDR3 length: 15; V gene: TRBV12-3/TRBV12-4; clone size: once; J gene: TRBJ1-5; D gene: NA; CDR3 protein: CASRSTGNSNQPQHF; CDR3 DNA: TGTGCCAGCAGGTCGACAGGTAATAGCAATCAGCCCCAGCATTTT
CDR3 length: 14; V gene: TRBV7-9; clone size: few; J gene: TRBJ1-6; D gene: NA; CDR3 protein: CASSLAGSNSPLHF; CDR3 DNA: TGTGCCAGCAGCTTGGCGGGGTCTAATTCACCCCTCCACTTT
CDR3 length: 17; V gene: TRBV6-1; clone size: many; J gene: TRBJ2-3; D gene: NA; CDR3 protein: CASSESRLWGSTDTQYF; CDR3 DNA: TGTGCCAGCAGTGAATCGAGGCTATGGGGGAGCACAGATACGCAGTATTTT
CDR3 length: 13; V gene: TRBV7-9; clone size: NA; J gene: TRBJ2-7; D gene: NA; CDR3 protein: CASSIPSNYEQYF; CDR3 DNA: TGTGCCAGCAGCATCCCGTCCAACTACGAGCAGTACTTC
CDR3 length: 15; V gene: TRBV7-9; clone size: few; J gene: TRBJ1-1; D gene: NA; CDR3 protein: CASSLVRAFDTEAFF; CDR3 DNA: TGTGCCAGCAGCTTAGTTCGGGCTTTTGACACTGAAGCTTTCTTT
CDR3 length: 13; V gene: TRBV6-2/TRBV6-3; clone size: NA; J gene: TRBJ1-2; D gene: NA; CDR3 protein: CASSYAGNYGYTF; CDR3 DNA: TGTGCCAGCAGTTACGCGGGGAACTATGGCTACACCTTC
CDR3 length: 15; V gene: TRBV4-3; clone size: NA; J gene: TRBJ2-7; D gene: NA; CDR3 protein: CASSQETDSWFEQYF; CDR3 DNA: TGCGCCAGCAGCCAAGAAACGGACTCTTGGTTCGAGCAGTACTTC
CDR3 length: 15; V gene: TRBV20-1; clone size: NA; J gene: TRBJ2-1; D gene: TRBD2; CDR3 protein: CSARQREGPYNEQFF; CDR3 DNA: TGCAGTGCTCGTCAGCGGGAGGGCCCCTACAATGAGCAGTTCTTC
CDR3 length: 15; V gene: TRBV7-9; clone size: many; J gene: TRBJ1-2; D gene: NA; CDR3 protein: CASSSSLTGVGGYTF; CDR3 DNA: TGTGCCAGCAGCTCCTCTCTAACAGGAGTGGGAGGCTACACCTTC
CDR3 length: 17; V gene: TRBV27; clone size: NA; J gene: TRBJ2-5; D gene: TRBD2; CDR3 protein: CASSLYLASGSEETQYF; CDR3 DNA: TGTGCCAGCAGTTTATATTTAGCTAGCGGGAGCGAAGAGACCCAGTACTTC
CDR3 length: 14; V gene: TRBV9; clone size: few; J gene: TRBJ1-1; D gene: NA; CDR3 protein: CASSVTGLNTEAFF; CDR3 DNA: TGTGCCAGCAGCGTTACGGGTTTGAACACTGAAGCTTTCTTT
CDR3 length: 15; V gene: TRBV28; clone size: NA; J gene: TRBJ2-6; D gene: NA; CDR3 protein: CASSLQVSGANVLTF; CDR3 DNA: TGTGCCAGCAGTTTACAGGTCTCTGGGGCCAACGTCCTGACTTTC
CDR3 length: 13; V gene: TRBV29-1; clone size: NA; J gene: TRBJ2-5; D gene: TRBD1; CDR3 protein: CSVGQGAHQTQYF; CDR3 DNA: TGCAGCGTCGGACAGGGGGCCCACCAGACCCAGTACTTC
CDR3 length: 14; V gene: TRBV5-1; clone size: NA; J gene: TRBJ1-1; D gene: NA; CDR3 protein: CASSLPSMNTEAFF; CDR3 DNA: TGCGCCAGCAGCTTGCCCAGTATGAACACTGAAGCTTTCTTT
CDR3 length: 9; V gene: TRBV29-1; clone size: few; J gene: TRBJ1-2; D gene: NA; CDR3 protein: CSVDGGYTF; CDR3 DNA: TGCAGCGTTGATGGGGGCTACACCTTC
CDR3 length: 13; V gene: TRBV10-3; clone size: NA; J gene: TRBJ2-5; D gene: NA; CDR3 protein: CAISGKSGETQYF; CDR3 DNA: TGTGCCATCAGTGGAAAAAGCGGAGAGACCCAGTACTTC
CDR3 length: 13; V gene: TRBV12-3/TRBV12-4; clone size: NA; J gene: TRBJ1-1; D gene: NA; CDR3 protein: CASSPSRYTEAFF; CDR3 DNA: TGTGCCAGCAGTCCCAGCCGCTACACTGAAGCTTTCTTT
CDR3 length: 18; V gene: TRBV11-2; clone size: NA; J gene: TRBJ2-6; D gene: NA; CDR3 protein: CASSLGVGASSGANVLTF; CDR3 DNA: TGTGCCAGCAGCTTAGGAGTTGGGGCATCCTCTGGGGCCAACGTCCTGACTTTC
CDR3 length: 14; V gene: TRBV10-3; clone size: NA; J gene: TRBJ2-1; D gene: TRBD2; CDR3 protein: CAAAALGLQNEQFF; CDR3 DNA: TGTGCCGCCGCCGCCCTGGGACTACAGAATGAGCAGTTCTTC
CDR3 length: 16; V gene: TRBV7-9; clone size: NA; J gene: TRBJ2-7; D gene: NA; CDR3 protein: CASSLALRTEDYEQYF; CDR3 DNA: TGTGCCAGCAGCTTAGCCCTGCGGACCGAAGACTACGAGCAGTACTTC
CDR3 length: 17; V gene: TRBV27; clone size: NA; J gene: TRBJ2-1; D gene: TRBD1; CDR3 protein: CASKQRTGTGGDNEQFF; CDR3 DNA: TGTGCCAGCAAACAACGCACCGGGACAGGGGGAGACAATGAGCAGTTCTTC
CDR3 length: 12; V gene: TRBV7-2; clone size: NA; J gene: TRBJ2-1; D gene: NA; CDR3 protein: CASSFRLGGQFF; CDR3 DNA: TGTGCCAGCAGCTTTAGACTCGGCGGGCAGTTCTTC
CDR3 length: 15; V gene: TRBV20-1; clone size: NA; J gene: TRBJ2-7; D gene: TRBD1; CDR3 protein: CSGVDAGTGPYEQYF; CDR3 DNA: TGCAGTGGCGTTGACGCCGGGACAGGGCCCTACGAGCAGTACTTC
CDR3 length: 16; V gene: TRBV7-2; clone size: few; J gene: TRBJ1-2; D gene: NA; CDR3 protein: CASSPGPYELARGYTF; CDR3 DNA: TGTGCCAGCAGCCCAGGCCCATATGAGTTGGCGCGTGGCTACACCTTC
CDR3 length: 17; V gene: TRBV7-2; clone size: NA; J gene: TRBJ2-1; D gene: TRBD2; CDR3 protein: CASSLNLGLAAYNEQFF; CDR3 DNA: TGTGCCAGCAGCTTAAATTTGGGACTAGCGGCCTACAATGAGCAGTTCTTC
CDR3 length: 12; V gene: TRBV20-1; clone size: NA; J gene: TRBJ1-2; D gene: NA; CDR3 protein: CSAPHRDFLHTF; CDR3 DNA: TGCAGTGCTCCCCATCGGGATTTTCTACACACCTTC
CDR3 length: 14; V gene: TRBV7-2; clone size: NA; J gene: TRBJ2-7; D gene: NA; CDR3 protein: CASSFNGFTYEQYF; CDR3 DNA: TGTGCCAGCAGCTTTAACGGGTTTACCTACGAGCAGTACTTC
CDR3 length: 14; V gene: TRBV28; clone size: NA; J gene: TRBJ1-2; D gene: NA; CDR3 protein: CASRAGGPNYGYTF; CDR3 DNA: TGTGCCAGCAGAGCAGGAGGGCCTAACTATGGCTACACCTTC
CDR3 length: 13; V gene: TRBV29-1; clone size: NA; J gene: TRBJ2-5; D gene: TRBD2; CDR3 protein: CSVMLAGQETQYF; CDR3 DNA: TGCAGCGTCATGCTAGCGGGCCAAGAGACCCAGTACTTC
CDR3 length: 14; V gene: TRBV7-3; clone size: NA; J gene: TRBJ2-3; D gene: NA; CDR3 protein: CASSLNGATDTQYF; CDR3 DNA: TGTGCCAGCAGCTTAAACGGGGCCACAGATACGCAGTATTTT
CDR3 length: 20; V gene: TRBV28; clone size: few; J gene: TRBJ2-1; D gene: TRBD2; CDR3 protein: CASSLRGPVAGDVIMNEQFF; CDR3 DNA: TGTGCCAGCAGTTTAAGAGGCCCCGTAGCGGGAGATGTGATTATGAATGAGCAGTTCTTC
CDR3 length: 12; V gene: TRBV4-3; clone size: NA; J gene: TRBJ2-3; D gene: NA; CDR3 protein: CASSQPPDTQYF; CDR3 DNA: TGCGCCAGCAGCCAACCTCCGGATACGCAGTATTTT
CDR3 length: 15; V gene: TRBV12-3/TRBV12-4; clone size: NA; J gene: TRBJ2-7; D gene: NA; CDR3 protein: CASSPRAPSGYEQYF; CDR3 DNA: TGTGCCAGCAGTCCCCGGGCACCGTCAGGCTACGAGCAGTACTTC
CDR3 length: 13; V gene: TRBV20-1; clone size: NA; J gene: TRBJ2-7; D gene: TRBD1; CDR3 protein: CSARTGGTYEQYF; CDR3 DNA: TGCAGTGCTAGGACAGGGGGAACCTACGAGCAGTACTTC
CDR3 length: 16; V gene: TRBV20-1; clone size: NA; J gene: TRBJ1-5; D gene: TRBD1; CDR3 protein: CSARDPGQGVAQPQHF; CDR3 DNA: TGCAGTGCTAGAGATCCGGGACAGGGGGTTGCTCAGCCCCAGCATTTT
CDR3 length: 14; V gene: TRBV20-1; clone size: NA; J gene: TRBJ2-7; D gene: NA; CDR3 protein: CSAPAGGSTYEQYF; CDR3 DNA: TGCAGTGCCCCTGCTGGGGGGTCTACCTACGAGCAGTACTTC
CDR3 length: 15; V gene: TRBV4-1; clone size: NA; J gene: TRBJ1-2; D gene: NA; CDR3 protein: CASNKIRSTNYGYTF; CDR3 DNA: TGCGCCAGCAACAAGATCAGGAGTACTAACTATGGCTACACCTTC
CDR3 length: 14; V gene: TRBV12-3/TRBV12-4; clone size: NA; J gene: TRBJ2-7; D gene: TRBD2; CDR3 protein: CASTPGGRSYEQYF; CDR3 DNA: TGTGCCAGCACCCCGGGGGGTCGCTCCTACGAGCAGTACTTC
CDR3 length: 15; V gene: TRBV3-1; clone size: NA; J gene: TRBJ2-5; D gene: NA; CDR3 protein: CASSQESGEGETQYF; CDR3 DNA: TGTGCCAGCAGCCAAGAATCGGGAGAAGGAGAGACCCAGTACTTC
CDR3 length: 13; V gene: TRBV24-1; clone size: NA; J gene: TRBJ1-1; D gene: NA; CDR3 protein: CATLNRARTEAFF; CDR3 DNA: TGTGCCACCCTAAACAGGGCTCGGACTGAAGCTTTCTTT
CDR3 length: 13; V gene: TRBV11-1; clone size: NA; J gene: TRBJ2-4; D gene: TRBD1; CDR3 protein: CASRLGTANIQYF; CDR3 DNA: TGTGCCAGCAGGTTAGGGACAGCAAACATTCAGTACTTC
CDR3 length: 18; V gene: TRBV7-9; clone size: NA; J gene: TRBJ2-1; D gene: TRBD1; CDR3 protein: CASSRYSGGGRSYNEQFF; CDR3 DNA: TGTGCCAGCAGCCGTTACTCAGGGGGCGGAAGGTCCTACAATGAGCAGTTCTTC
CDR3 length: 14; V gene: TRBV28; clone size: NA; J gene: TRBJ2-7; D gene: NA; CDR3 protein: CASSSAQSSYEQYF; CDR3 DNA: TGTGCCAGCAGTTCTGCACAAAGCTCCTACGAGCAGTACTTC
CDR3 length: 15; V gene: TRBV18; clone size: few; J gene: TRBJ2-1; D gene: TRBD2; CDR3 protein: CASSPLNGGYNEQFF; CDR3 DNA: TGTGCCAGCTCACCACTTAACGGGGGGTACAATGAGCAGTTCTTC
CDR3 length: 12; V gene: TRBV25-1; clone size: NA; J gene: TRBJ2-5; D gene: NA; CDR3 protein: CASSAGGETQYF; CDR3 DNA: TGTGCCAGCAGTGCCGGAGGGGAGACCCAGTACTTC